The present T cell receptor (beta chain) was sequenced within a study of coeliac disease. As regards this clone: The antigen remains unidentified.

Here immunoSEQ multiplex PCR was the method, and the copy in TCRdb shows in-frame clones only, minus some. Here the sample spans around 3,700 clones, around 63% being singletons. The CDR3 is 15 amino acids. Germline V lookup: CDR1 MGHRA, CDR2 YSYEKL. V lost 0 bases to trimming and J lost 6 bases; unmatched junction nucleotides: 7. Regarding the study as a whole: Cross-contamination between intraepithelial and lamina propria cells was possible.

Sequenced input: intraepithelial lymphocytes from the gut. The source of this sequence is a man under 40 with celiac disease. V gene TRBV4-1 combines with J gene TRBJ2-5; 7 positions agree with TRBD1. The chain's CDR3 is CASSQEKGARKTQYF. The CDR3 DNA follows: TGCGCCAGCAGCCAAGAAAAGGGGGCAAGAAAGACCCAGTACTTC.